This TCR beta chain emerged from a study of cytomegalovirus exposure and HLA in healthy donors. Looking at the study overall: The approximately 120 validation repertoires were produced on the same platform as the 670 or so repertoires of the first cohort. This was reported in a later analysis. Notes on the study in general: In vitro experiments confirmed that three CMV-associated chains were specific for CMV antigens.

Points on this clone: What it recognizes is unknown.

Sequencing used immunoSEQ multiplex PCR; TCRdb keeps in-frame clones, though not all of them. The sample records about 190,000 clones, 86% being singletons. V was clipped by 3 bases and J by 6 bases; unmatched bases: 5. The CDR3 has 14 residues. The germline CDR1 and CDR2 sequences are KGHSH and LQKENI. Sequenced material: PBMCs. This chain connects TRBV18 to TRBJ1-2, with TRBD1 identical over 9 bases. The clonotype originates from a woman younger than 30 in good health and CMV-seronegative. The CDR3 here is CASSPSGTGNGYTF. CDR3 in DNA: TGTGCCAGCTCACCGTCCGGGACAGGGAATGGCTACACCTTC.